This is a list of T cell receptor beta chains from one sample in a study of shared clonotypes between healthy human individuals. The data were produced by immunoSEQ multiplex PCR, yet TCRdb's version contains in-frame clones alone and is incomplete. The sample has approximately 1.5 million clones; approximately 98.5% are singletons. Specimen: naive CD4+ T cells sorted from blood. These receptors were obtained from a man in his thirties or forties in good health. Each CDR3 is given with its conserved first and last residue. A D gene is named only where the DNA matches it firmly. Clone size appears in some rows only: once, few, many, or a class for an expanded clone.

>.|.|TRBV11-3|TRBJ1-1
TGTGCCAGCAGCTACTCCAAGGGGGAAGCTTTCTTT
CASSYSKGEAFF
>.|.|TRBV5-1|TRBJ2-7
TGCGCCAGCAGCTTGGGGCCCCAGGGAAACGAGCAGTACTTC
CASSLGPQGNEQYF
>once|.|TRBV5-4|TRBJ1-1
TGTGCCAGCAGCTTGGCCGGGGCGGTCATGAACACTGAAGCTTTCTTT
CASSLAGAVMNTEAFF
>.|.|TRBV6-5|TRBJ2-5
TGTGCCAGCAGTTACCAGCGGAGACAAGAGACCCAGTACTTC
CASSYQRRQETQYF
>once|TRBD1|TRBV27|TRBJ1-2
TGTGCCAGCAGTTATCTAAACAGGGGTGGTAGCTATGGCTACACCTTC
CASSYLNRGGSYGYTF
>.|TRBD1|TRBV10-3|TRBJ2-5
TGTGCCATCAGTGTGGGCAGGGGGTTAGAGACCCAGTACTTC
CAISVGRGLETQYF
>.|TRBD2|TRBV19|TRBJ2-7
TGTGCCAGTAGTACCCTTAGCGGGAACGAGCAGTACTTC
CASSTLSGNEQYF
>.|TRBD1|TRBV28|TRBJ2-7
TGTGCCAGCAGTTTCCGGGACAGGCCCTACGAGCAGTACTTC
CASSFRDRPYEQYF
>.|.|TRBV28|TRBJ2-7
TGTGCCCATGGGCAGGGCTACGAGCAGTACTTC
CAHGQGYEQYF
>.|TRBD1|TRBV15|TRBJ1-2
TGTGCCACCAGCAGAGACAGAGCTACAGGGGCCGGTGGCTACACCTTC
CATSRDRATGAGGYTF
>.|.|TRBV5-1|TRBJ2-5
TGCGCCAGCCACGTGGCGGTACAAGAGACCCAGTACTTC
CASHVAVQETQYF
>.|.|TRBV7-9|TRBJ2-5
TGTGCCAGCAGCTTAGGGGCCGGCGGCCAAGAGACCCAGTACTTC
CASSLGAGGQETQYF